Following are 25 T cell receptor beta chains from one sample sequenced in a study of vaccination effects on CD4 cells after COVID-19. These receptors' antigens are unknown. Generated by immunoSEQ multiplex PCR, the TCRdb table keeps only in-frame clones and is missing some. Among tens of thousands of clones, approximately 64% were seen once, and the ten largest hold 9.5% to 13%. With the ViraFEST assay, the study expanded antigen-specific CD4+ T cells using viral peptide pools, then sequenced them. CD4+ T cells were isolated after around 10 days of culture. Absence of prior SARS-CoV-2 infection characterized the vaccine recipients, who showed negative nucleocapsid antibodies. This specimen was CD4+ T cells from PBMCs cultured with HCoV-NL63 spike peptides, taken before COVID-19 vaccination. The source is a human donor who received a COVID-19 vaccine.

The chain recombines TRBV11-2 with TRBJ2-7; TRBD1 matches 8 bases. Germline V gene lookup returns CDR1 SGHAT and CDR2 FQNNGV. The CDR3 has 13 amino acids. With 1 base clipped from V and 9 bases from J, the junction kept 5 bases outside the gene matches. In DNA, the CDR3 is TGTGCCAGCAGCTTAGCGGGACAGGATCGGCAGTACTTC. Protein product: CASSLAGQDRQYF.

This clone was seen a few times. The CDR3 protein is CASSESVPGNTIYF. CDR3 DNA: TGTGCCAGCAGTGAGTCGGTCCCTGGAAACACCATATATTTT. This chain joins TRBV6-1 and TRBJ1-3; D not resolved. This CDR3 is built from 14 residues. The V gene's germline CDR1 is MNHNS and CDR2 SASEGT. V was cut by 3 bases and J by 2 bases, with 8 bases left in between.

Only a few counts were recorded for this clone. The rearrangement links TRBV5-1 to TRBJ2-1, with 7 bases aligning to TRBD1. The CDR3 totals 13 residues. Germline V CDR1 and CDR2: SGHRS, YFSETQ. V trimming: 4 bases; J trimming: 7 bases; junction bases outside the gene matches: 5. The CDR3 here is CASSLETGNEQFF. In DNA, the CDR3 is TGCGCCAGCAGCCTGGAGACAGGGAATGAGCAGTTCTTC. Drawing the rest from reference TRBV5-1 and TRBJ2-1, the complete variable domain is KAGVTQTPRYLIKTRGQQVTLSCSPISGHRSVSWYQQTPGQGLQFLFEYFSETQRNKGNFPGRFSGRQFSNSRSEMNVSTLELGDSALYLCASSLETGNEQFFGPGTRLTVL.

V and J are TRBV15 and TRBJ2-3, with 8 bases lining up with TRBD2. The CDR3 runs 16 residues. Germline loops: CDR1 LNHNV, CDR2 YYDKDF (reference sequence). V lost 3 bases, J lost 6 bases, and 11 bases stayed unmatched. The CDR3 coding sequence is TGTGCCACCAGCAGTTGGCGGGGGGTTCGCGGCGATACGCAGTATTTT. It encodes CATSSWRGVRGDTQYF.

The rearrangement uses TRBV5-1 and TRBJ1-2; D is ambiguous. V dropped 4 bases and J dropped 8 bases, with 12 bases sitting between them. Germline V gene data show CDR1 as SGHRS and CDR2 as YFSETQ. The CDR3 spans 12 residues. The CDR3 bases are TGCGCCAGCAGCGAGGTTGGGTCGGGCTACACCTTC. It translates to CASSEVGSGYTF.

This chain uses TRBV28 with TRBJ2-3; possible D gene TRBD1, 5 bases. CDR1 MDHEN and CDR2 SYDVKM come from the germline V gene. This CDR3 is built from 12 residues. The ends were cut back, 5 bases at V and 7 bases at J, with 10 bases in the middle. CDR3 residues: CASSLGRNTQYF. CDR3 nucleotides: TGTGCCAGCAGTCTGGGGCGTAATACGCAGTATTTT.

The chain combines TRBV18 with TRBJ1-2, with D possibly TRBD1 on 6 matching bases. V was trimmed by 5 bases and J by 7 bases, leaving 20 bases between them. Germline V gene lookup returns CDR1 KGHSH and CDR2 LQKENI. The CDR3 totals 15 residues. The CDR3 spells CASSTGYRDTLGYTF. CDR3 sequence (DNA): TGTGCCAGCTCAACGGGTTACAGGGATACGCTTGGCTACACCTTC.

This chain joins TRBV2 and TRBJ1-4; 7 positions agree with TRBD1. With 9 bases clipped from V and 1 base from J, the junction kept 2 bases outside the gene matches. This CDR3 is 13 amino acids long. Germline V gives CDR1 SNHLY, CDR2 FYNNEI. As DNA, the CDR3 is TGTGCCAGTAACAGGGGAACTAATGAAAAACTGTTTTTT. Encoded protein: CASNRGTNEKLFF. The entire variable domain, with the rest obtained from reference TRBV2 and TRBJ1-4, is as follows: EPEVTQTPSHQVTQMGQEVILRCVPISNHLYFYWYRQILGQKVEFLVSFYNNEISEKSEIFDDQFSVERPDGSNFTLKIRSTKLEDSAMYFCASNRGTNEKLFFGSGTQLSVL.

The gene calls are TRBV6-1 and TRBJ1-1; D uncertain. Germline V gene lookup returns CDR1 MNHNS and CDR2 SASEGT. There are 16 residues in the CDR3. Trimming stripped 3 bases from V and 5 bases from J, with 19 bases between. CDR3 DNA: TGTGCCAGCAGTGATCCCCTGGGGTTTGGTGGGACTGAAGCTTTCTTT. Residues: CASSDPLGFGGTEAFF.

This clone was observed a handful of times. This chain connects TRBV27 to TRBJ2-7; D remains unclear. This CDR3 contains 14 residues. The V end was cut by 0 bases, the J end by 7 bases, with 13 bases between. Germline V gene lookup returns CDR1 MNHEY and CDR2 SMNVEV (reference sequence). The CDR3 DNA sequence: TGTGCCAGCAGTTTATCAGGTACTGTGGTGGAGCAGTACTTC. Amino acid sequence: CASSLSGTVVEQYF.

This clone appeared once. V usage is TRBV18 and J usage is TRBJ2-1; 8 bases line up with TRBD2. Germline values: CDR1 KGHSH, CDR2 LQKENI. CDR3 size: 15 residues. Trimming at V came to 0 bases and at J to 10 bases, leaving 8 bases not matched to a gene. The CDR3 DNA sequence: TGTGCCAGCTCACCACCGTCTAGCGGGCCGGGGGAGCAGTTCTTC. Translating gives CASSPPSSGPGEQFF.

As DNA, the CDR3 is TGTGCCAGCAGTTTGGGTCCCTGGGAGCAGTACTTC. It is translated as CASSLGPWEQYF. The chain links TRBV27 to TRBJ2-7; D is ambiguous. V lost 3 bases and J lost 7, with 10 bases in between. Germline V gene lookup returns CDR1 MNHEY and CDR2 SMNVEV (reference sequence). CDR3 length: 12 residues.

The rearrangement uses TRBV14 and TRBJ2-7, with D unresolved. Germline V gene data show CDR1 as SGHDN and CDR2 as FVKESK. The length of the CDR3 is 15 residues. Trimming took off 4 bases at V and 1 base at J, with 14 bases between the two ends. Written as DNA, the CDR3 is TGTGCCAGCAGCCGAGCCGGAAAGGAGTCCTACGAGCAGTACTTC. As protein: CASSRAGKESYEQYF.

This clone is judged medium-sized (0.01 to 0.1%). The V call is TRBV3-1 (or the pseudogene TRBV3-2), the J call TRBJ2-7; D remains unclear. This CDR3 is 11 amino acids long. Trimming shortened V by 5 bases and J by 0 bases, and 2 bases separated the two germline ends. CDR1 is LGHDT, CDR2 YNNKEL, per germline (reference sequence). In nucleotides, the CDR3 is TGTGCCAGCAGCGTCTCCTACGAGCAGTACTTC. Encoded protein: CASSVSYEQYF.

The rearrangement links TRBV3-1 (or the pseudogene TRBV3-2) to TRBJ1-2; a weak D match, TRBD1 (5 bases). Trimming removed 0 bases at V and 7 bases at J, with 9 bases between. The CDR3 has 13 amino acids. Germline lookup yields CDR1 LGHDT and CDR2 YNNKEL (reference sequence). The CDR3 DNA reads as TGTGCCAGCAGCCAAGAAGGGGTGGCTGGCTACACCTTC. This codes for CASSQEGVAGYTF.

The DNA of the CDR3 is TGTGCCAGCAGCCGTGATAATGAAAAACTGTTTTTT. Its protein product is CASSRDNEKLFF. This sequence joins TRBV7-9 and TRBJ1-4; D call uncertain. Germline lookup yields CDR1 SEHNR and CDR2 FQNEAQ (reference sequence). V lost 5 bases to trimming and J lost 4 bases, with 5 bases between them. The CDR3 runs to 12 residues. Variable domain in full (rest from reference TRBV7-9 and TRBJ1-4): DTGVSQNPRHKITKRGQNVTFRCDPISEHNRLYWYRQTLGQGPEFLTYFQNEAQLEKSRLLSDRFSAERPKGSFSTLEIQRTEQGDSAMYLCASSRDNEKLFFGSGTQLSVL.

The chain employs TRBV19 and TRBJ2-2; 12 nucleotides agree with TRBD2. V shed 4 bases and J 0 bases; nucleotides not matched to a gene: 12. Germline loops: CDR1 LNHDA, CDR2 SQIVND (reference sequence). The CDR3 has 20 amino acids. The chain's CDR3 is CASSTSSGRALYANTGELFF. The CDR3 DNA follows: TGTGCCAGTAGTACCTCTAGCGGGAGGGCCCTTTATGCGAACACCGGGGAGCTGTTTTTT.

The rearrangement links TRBV27 to TRBJ1-2; D might be TRBD1 (6 bases). The germline V gene encodes CDR1 MNHEY and CDR2 SMNVEV (reference sequence). Deletions cut 11 bases from V and 4 bases from J, with 11 bases between. This CDR3 has 11 amino acids. The CDR3 loop is CAAQGPYGYTF. In DNA form, the CDR3 reads TGTGCCGCACAGGGACCCTATGGCTACACCTTC.

This clone showed up just a few times. The rearrangement uses TRBV19 and TRBJ1-1, with D unclear. This CDR3 region has 13 residues. CDR1 and CDR2 from the germline V gene are LNHDA and SQIVND (reference sequence). Trimming pared 7 bases from V and 5 bases from J, leaving 14 bases between. The CDR3 reads CASTKPWGTEAFF. For the CDR3, the DNA is TGTGCCAGTACCAAACCTTGGGGTACTGAAGCTTTCTTT.

The rearrangement uses TRBV11-2 and TRBJ2-2, with 9 bases aligning to TRBD1. The junction had 1 base not matched to a gene; V was cut back by 1 base and J by 1 base. The CDR3 consists of 16 residues. Germline CDR1 and CDR2: SGHAT and FQNNGV. This CDR3 reads CASSLAGQGNTGELFF. The DNA of the CDR3 is TGTGCCAGCAGCTTAGCGGGACAGGGGAACACCGGGGAGCTGTTTTTT.

The V and J genes are TRBV5-1 and TRBJ1-2; no definite D call. CDR3 size: 12 residues. Germline CDR1 reads SGHRS; CDR2 reads YFSETQ. The ends were cut back, 0 bases at V and 6 bases at J, with 6 bases in the middle. CDR3 sequence (DNA): TGCGCCAGCAGCTTGGCGGCAGATGGCTACACCTTC. This translates into CASSLAADGYTF.

V and J are TRBV30 and TRBJ2-1; tentatively, D is TRBD2 (5 bases). This CDR3 is built from 10 residues. V lost 3 bases and J 14 bases, leaving 11 bases between the germline ends. From germline, CDR1 is GTSNPN and CDR2 SVGIG (reference sequence). The CDR3 DNA reads TGTGCCTGGAGGCAGACGAGGGAGTTCTTC. Its protein is CAWRQTREFF.

By share of the sample, this clone is medium-sized. V and J are TRBV24-1 and TRBJ2-1; 8 positions match TRBD2. V lost 6 bases and J lost 3; bases outside the gene matches: 6. Germline V gene sequence: CDR1 KGHDR, CDR2 SFDVKD. The CDR3 sequence is 15 residues long. The CDR3 spells CATSRGGRDYNEQFF. The CDR3 DNA reads as TGTGCCACCAGTCGGGGGGGCCGAGACTACAATGAGCAGTTCTTC.

This clone has a handful of counts. The chain links TRBV5-4 to TRBJ1-1; 8 bases match TRBD1. V lost 5 bases to trimming and J lost 0 bases; unmatched junction nucleotides: 6. Germline CDR1 is SGHNT and CDR2 is YYREEE (reference sequence). There are 15 residues in the CDR3. CDR3 loop: CASRDRVSLNTEAFF. CDR3 DNA: TGTGCCAGCAGGGACAGGGTGAGTTTGAACACTGAAGCTTTCTTT.

This clone was counted a few times. The chain joins TRBV10-1 to TRBJ2-1; the match to TRBD1 covers 10 bases. The junction had 11 bases not matched to a gene; V was cut back by 2 bases and J by 7 bases. There are 17 residues in the CDR3. The germline V gene has CDR1 WNHNN and CDR2 SYGVQD (reference sequence). CDR3 in DNA: TGCGCCAGCAGTGAGAGGCCTCCGGGACAGGGGTTGAATGAGCAGTTCTTC. This gives the protein CASSERPPGQGLNEQFF.